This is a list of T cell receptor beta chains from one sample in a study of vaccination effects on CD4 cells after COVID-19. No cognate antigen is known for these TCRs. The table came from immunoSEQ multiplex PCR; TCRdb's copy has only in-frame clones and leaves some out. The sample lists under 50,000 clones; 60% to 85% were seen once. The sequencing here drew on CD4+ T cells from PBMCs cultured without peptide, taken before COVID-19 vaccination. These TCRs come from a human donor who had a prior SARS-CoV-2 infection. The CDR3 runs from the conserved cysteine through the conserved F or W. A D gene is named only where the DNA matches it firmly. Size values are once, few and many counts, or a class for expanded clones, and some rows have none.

cdr3_nt: TGTGCCAGCAGACCGGGACAGGGGGGGACGCAGTATTTT; cdr3_aa: CASRPGQGGTQYF; v_call: TRBV6-5; j_call: TRBJ2-3; d_call: TRBD1; clone_size: NA; cdr3_length: 13
cdr3_nt: TGCAGTGCCAGTTGGACAAATCAAGAGACCCAGTACTTC; cdr3_aa: CSASWTNQETQYF; v_call: TRBV20-1; j_call: TRBJ2-5; d_call: NA; clone_size: NA; cdr3_length: 13
cdr3_nt: TGTGCCAGCAGCCGGGGGTCGAACTATCTCTACGAGCAGTACTTC; cdr3_aa: CASSRGSNYLYEQYF; v_call: TRBV7-2; j_call: TRBJ2-7; d_call: NA; clone_size: NA; cdr3_length: 15
cdr3_nt: TGTGCCAGCAGCTTTTTGACAGGGAAACTCTCCTACAATGAGCAGTTCTTC; cdr3_aa: CASSFLTGKLSYNEQFF; v_call: TRBV7-8; j_call: TRBJ2-1; d_call: TRBD1; clone_size: NA; cdr3_length: 17
cdr3_nt: TGTGCCAGCAGCCAAATAATCCTCCGGGACACAGATACGCAGTATTTT; cdr3_aa: CASSQIILRDTDTQYF; v_call: TRBV14; j_call: TRBJ2-3; d_call: NA; clone_size: NA; cdr3_length: 16
cdr3_nt: TGTGCCAGCAGCACATGGGACGGGAACACTGAAGCTTTCTTT; cdr3_aa: CASSTWDGNTEAFF; v_call: TRBV7-9; j_call: TRBJ1-1; d_call: NA; clone_size: few; cdr3_length: 14
cdr3_nt: TGTGCCAGCAGCGGCCTACTAGCGGGGTACCTCTCTGGGGCCAACGTCCTGACTTTC; cdr3_aa: CASSGLLAGYLSGANVLTF; v_call: TRBV5-4; j_call: TRBJ2-6; d_call: TRBD2; clone_size: few; cdr3_length: 19
cdr3_nt: TGTGCCAGTAGTTTTTGGACAGGGAGCACAGATACGCAGTATTTT; cdr3_aa: CASSFWTGSTDTQYF; v_call: TRBV19; j_call: TRBJ2-3; d_call: TRBD1; clone_size: once; cdr3_length: 15
cdr3_nt: TGTGCCTGGAGTCGAGGTTGGGCCTTTGGAGACACTGAAGCTTTCTTT; cdr3_aa: CAWSRGWAFGDTEAFF; v_call: TRBV30; j_call: TRBJ1-1; d_call: NA; clone_size: NA; cdr3_length: 16
cdr3_nt: TGTGCCACCAGCAGAGACTGGGACAGTTCCTACGAGCAGTACTTC; cdr3_aa: CATSRDWDSSYEQYF; v_call: TRBV15; j_call: TRBJ2-7; d_call: TRBD1; clone_size: once; cdr3_length: 15
cdr3_nt: TGTGCCAGCAGCCAAGAGTGGGAAAAGACCCAGTACTTC; cdr3_aa: CASSQEWEKTQYF; v_call: TRBV3-1/TRBV3-2; j_call: TRBJ2-5; d_call: NA; clone_size: NA; cdr3_length: 13
cdr3_nt: TGTGCCAGCAGTTACATCGGGACACCCAATCAGCCCCAGCATTTT; cdr3_aa: CASSYIGTPNQPQHF; v_call: TRBV6-2/TRBV6-3; j_call: TRBJ1-5; d_call: NA; clone_size: once; cdr3_length: 15
cdr3_nt: TGCGCCAGCAGCCAAGTAGCTTTTACCGGGGAGCTGTTTTTT; cdr3_aa: CASSQVAFTGELFF; v_call: TRBV4-3; j_call: TRBJ2-2; d_call: NA; clone_size: once; cdr3_length: 14
cdr3_nt: TGTGCCAGCAGCTTAGGACAGCGAAATCAGCCCCAGCATTTT; cdr3_aa: CASSLGQRNQPQHF; v_call: TRBV7-9; j_call: TRBJ1-5; d_call: NA; clone_size: NA; cdr3_length: 14
cdr3_nt: TGTGCCAGCAGCCAAGAAGGTCAACTAGCGGGGGTTGAAAACATTCAGTACTTC; cdr3_aa: CASSQEGQLAGVENIQYF; v_call: TRBV3-1/TRBV3-2; j_call: TRBJ2-4; d_call: TRBD2; clone_size: NA; cdr3_length: 18
cdr3_nt: TGTGCCAGCTCACATAAAGACAGGGTTGTACGGAATGGCTATGGCTACACCTTC; cdr3_aa: CASSHKDRVVRNGYGYTF; v_call: TRBV18; j_call: TRBJ1-2; d_call: TRBD1; clone_size: NA; cdr3_length: 18
cdr3_nt: TGCGCCAGCGCCATAACAGGTTACCGAGAGGAAAGCACTGAAGCTTTCTTT; cdr3_aa: CASAITGYREESTEAFF; v_call: TRBV4-1; j_call: TRBJ1-1; d_call: NA; clone_size: few; cdr3_length: 17
cdr3_nt: TGTGCCAGCAGCCTGACTAGCGGGAGGGAGGGGGAGACCCAGTACTTC; cdr3_aa: CASSLTSGREGETQYF; v_call: TRBV21-1; j_call: TRBJ2-5; d_call: NA; clone_size: NA; cdr3_length: 16
cdr3_nt: TGTGCCAGCAGCCCCAGACTAGCGGGGGGACACAATGAGCAGTTCTTC; cdr3_aa: CASSPRLAGGHNEQFF; v_call: TRBV7-9; j_call: TRBJ2-1; d_call: TRBD2; clone_size: NA; cdr3_length: 16
cdr3_nt: TGTGCCAGCAGCACCCGGGGGCCCTCTTACAATGAGCAGTTCTTC; cdr3_aa: CASSTRGPSYNEQFF; v_call: TRBV5-4; j_call: TRBJ2-1; d_call: NA; clone_size: few; cdr3_length: 15